These T cell receptor beta chains were read from a single sample in a study of Ad26.COV2.S vaccination and SARS-CoV-2 variants. Libraries were prepared by immunoSEQ multiplex PCR; TCRdb keeps only in-frame clonotypes and omits some of them. The sample carries around 380,000 clones, around nine tenths recorded once. This specimen consisted of peripheral blood, obtained in a trial of Ad26.COV2.S vaccine versus placebo. The receptors were sampled from a person between 18 and 59 years old who received the Ad26.COV2.S COVID-19 vaccine or a placebo. The CDR3 runs from the conserved cysteine through the conserved F or W.

V gene	J gene	CDR3 protein
TRBV7-9	TRBJ2-1	CASSYRTSGGNNEQFF
TRBV15	TRBJ2-5	CATSRDPEGILGKTQYF
TRBV12-3/TRBV12-4	TRBJ1-3	CASSKARGNTIYF
TRBV4-2	TRBJ2-6	CASSQDGTRRSGANVLTF
TRBV5-4	TRBJ1-3	CASSLAGLSSGNTIYF
TRBV4-1	TRBJ2-1	CASSQGLAGLFSYNEQFF
TRBV24-1	TRBJ2-5	CATSDLNTGGETQYF
TRBV6-6	TRBJ2-5	CASSYSGAQAGTQYF
TRBV29-1	TRBJ2-6	CSVAGTGGSGANVLTF
TRBV6-1	TRBJ2-1	CASSDVTHPQGSAYNEQFF
TRBV2	TRBJ1-1	CASSEEGRAVTEAFF
TRBV7-2	TRBJ2-3	CASSRDRGALDTQYF
TRBV27	TRBJ1-2	CASIQKAVGYTF
TRBV18	TRBJ2-5	CASSPGSPPGQGGWKTQYF
TRBV6-2/TRBV6-3	TRBJ2-7	CASSYSIMGPGYSYEQYF
TRBV6-5	TRBJ1-5	CASSYRSQGQPQHF
TRBV6-2/TRBV6-3	TRBJ1-1	CASSTPQGHTEAFF
TRBV21-1	TRBJ2-7	CASSSQGYYEQYF
TRBV19	TRBJ2-5	CASSMGWKGQETQYF
TRBV7-9	TRBJ2-1	CASSLVGPASWEQFF
TRBV2	TRBJ1-2	CAGYRDRGNGNYGYTF
TRBV7-2	TRBJ2-7	CASSLVATYEQYF
TRBV5-1	TRBJ2-1	CASSPTSGGDTNEQFF
TRBV5-4	TRBJ1-1	CASSLSLRAPEAFF
TRBV28	TRBJ2-3	CASSFPGTQYF
TRBV6-1	TRBJ1-3	CASSESRLIPGNTIYF
TRBV5-5	TRBJ2-3	CASSSPGTTSTDTQYF
TRBV6-5	TRBJ1-1	CASSYDQGGHTEAFF
TRBV12-3/TRBV12-4	TRBJ1-1	CASSLWGDSKAFF
TRBV15	TRBJ2-2	CATSRDPPGQGGNTGELFF
TRBV6-2/TRBV6-3	TRBJ1-6	CASSYSQSANPSAYNSPLHF
TRBV5-4	TRBJ2-3	CASSLGAGTQYF
TRBV4-1	TRBJ1-2	CASSQVGKALGYTF
TRBV5-1	TRBJ2-1	CASSFSGQGASNEQFF
TRBV5-1	TRBJ2-5	CASSFRPLQAQETQYF